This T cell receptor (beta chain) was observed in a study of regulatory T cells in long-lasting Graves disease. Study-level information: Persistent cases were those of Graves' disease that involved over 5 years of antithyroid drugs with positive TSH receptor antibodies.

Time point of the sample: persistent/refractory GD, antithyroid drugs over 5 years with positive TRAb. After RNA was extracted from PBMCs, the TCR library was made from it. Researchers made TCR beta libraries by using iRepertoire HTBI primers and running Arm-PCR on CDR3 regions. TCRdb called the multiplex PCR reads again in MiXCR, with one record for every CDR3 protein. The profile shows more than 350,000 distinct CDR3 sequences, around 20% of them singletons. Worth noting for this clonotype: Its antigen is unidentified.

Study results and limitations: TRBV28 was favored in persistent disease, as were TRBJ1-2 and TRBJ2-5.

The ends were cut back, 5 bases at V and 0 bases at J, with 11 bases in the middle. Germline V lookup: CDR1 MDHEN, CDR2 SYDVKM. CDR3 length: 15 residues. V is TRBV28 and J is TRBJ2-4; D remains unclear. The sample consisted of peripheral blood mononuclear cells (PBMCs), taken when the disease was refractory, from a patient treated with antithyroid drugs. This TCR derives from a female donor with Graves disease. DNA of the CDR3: TGTGCCAGCAGTCCTACACGTCTAGCCAAAAACATTCAGTACTTC. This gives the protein CASSPTRLAKNIQYF.